This T cell receptor (beta chain) was documented in a study of blood T cell repertoires in COVID-19. In the authors' workflow: From reference gene primer amplification, estimates of nucleated cell counts were derived. Method: immunoSEQ multiplex PCR; TCRdb's copy keeps in-frame clones and lacks some. V, J and clone size reflect that table, while D and trimming were determined from the DNA. The sample holds about 210,000 clones; under 90% are singletons and the top ten take 8.5% to 10%. The CDR3 consists of 18 residues. Deletions cut 2 bases from V and 5 bases from J, with 22 bases between. The germline V gene encodes CDR1 MNHEY and CDR2 SVGEGT. Recruits, aged about 18 to 95 years, lived in 25 or so US areas.

This TCR derives from a woman in her fifties or sixties with acute COVID-19. V usage is TRBV6-2 or TRBV6-3 and J usage is TRBJ1-5; unclear D gene. Sequencing used PBMCs or T cells enriched from blood (not recorded which). In DNA form, the CDR3 reads TGTGCCAGCAGTTACCCAACCCCCGCCCTAAGGCAGGATCAGCCCCAGCATTTT. Its protein is CASSYPTPALRQDQPQHF.